This TCR beta chain derives from a study of Ad26.COV2.S vaccination and SARS-CoV-2 variants. As for the study in general: Of the COV1001 trial arms, the Ad26.COV2.S arm included the donor. In the study, Ad26.COV2.S was injected intramuscularly once, or twice 56 days apart.

Points on this clone: The antigen remains undetermined.

Only in-frame clones appear in the TCRdb table, and some are missing; sequencing was by immunoSEQ multiplex PCR. The table shows 360,000 or so clones, with about 89% occurring only once. Overall study findings and caveats: Similar non-spike TCR breadth was seen in vaccine and placebo recipients.

Described treatment: some 19 received Ad26.COV2.S at low or high dose, single or two shots; 5 received placebo; per-sample allocation not given. Day 63 after the first injection of vaccine or placebo was the sampling time. The TCR comes from a person aged 18 to 65 who received the Ad26.COV2.S COVID-19 vaccine or a placebo. The source was peripheral blood, collected in a trial of Ad26.COV2.S vaccine versus placebo.

Here the CDR3 reads CASSPGGGEDTQYF. The CDR3 DNA reads as TGTGCCAGCAGCCCAGGGGGTGGGGAAGATACGCAGTATTTT. The chain has TRBV7-3 and TRBJ2-3; 7 bases align to TRBD1. In germline, CDR1 is SGHTA, CDR2 FQGTGA. Trimming cost V 5 bases and J 5 bases; bases outside gene matches: 7. The CDR3 sequence is 14 residues long.